The rows below give T cell receptor beta chains drawn from one sample of a study of blood T cell repertoires in COVID-19. Some clones are missing from TCRdb's copy, which holds only in-frame ones; the method was immunoSEQ multiplex PCR. The sample contains around 250,000 clones, 70% to 90% of which appear only once. Sample: PBMCs or T cells enriched from blood (not recorded which). These receptor sequences come from a woman aged 45-59 years who had been exposed to COVID-19. The CDR3 runs from the conserved cysteine through the conserved F or W. D genes are given only for firm matches. Part of the rows lack a size; the others show once, few, many or a class for expanded clones.

cdr3_aa	cdr3_nt	d_call	cdr3_length	v_call	j_call	clone_size
CASSFGTGRSSPLHF	TGTGCCAGCAGCTTCGGGACAGGGCGTAGTTCACCCCTCCACTTT	TRBD1	15	TRBV7-2	TRBJ1-6	few
CASSISGRGHQPQHF	TGTGCCAGTAGTATCTCAGGCAGGGGGCATCAGCCCCAGCATTTT	TRBD1	15	TRBV19	TRBJ1-5	once
CASSYGAGNQPQHF	TGTGCCAGCAGTTATGGGGCTGGCAATCAGCCCCAGCATTTT	.	14	TRBV6-2/TRBV6-3	TRBJ1-5	.
CASSRTGMNTEAFF	TGTGCCAGCAGTCGGACAGGGATGAACACTGAAGCTTTCTTT	TRBD1	14	TRBV7-6	TRBJ1-1	.
CASSERTPGQGANYGYTF	TGTGCCAGCAGTGAAAGAACCCCTGGACAGGGAGCTAACTATGGCTACACCTTC	TRBD1	18	TRBV6-1	TRBJ1-2	.
CASSYAGARTTETQYF	TGTGCCAGCAGTTACGCGGGGGCACGGACAACAGAGACCCAGTACTTC	.	16	TRBV6-2/TRBV6-3	TRBJ2-5	.
CASSYGPNRGMNEQFF	TGTGCCAGCAGTTACGGCCCGAACCGGGGGATGAATGAGCAGTTCTTC	.	16	TRBV6-2/TRBV6-3	TRBJ2-1	.
CASYHSPSHQGANYGYTF	TGTGCCAGTTATCACTCCCCCAGTCACCAGGGGGCTAACTATGGCTACACCTTC	TRBD1	18	TRBV6-4	TRBJ1-2	.
CSVVTFGRNEQYF	TGCAGCGTTGTAACATTCGGGAGGAACGAGCAGTACTTC	TRBD2	13	TRBV29-1	TRBJ2-7	once
CATNPSEGVNSPLHF	TGTGCCACCAACCCCTCTGAGGGGGTCAATTCACCCCTCCACTTT	.	15	TRBV25-1	TRBJ1-6	.
CASSLGLGVAYNEQFF	TGTGCCAGCAGCTTGGGGCTAGGGGTGGCCTACAATGAGCAGTTCTTC	.	16	TRBV5-6	TRBJ2-1	.
CASSQGTRTGVGAEAFF	TGTGCCAGCAGCCAAGGGACCCGGACAGGGGTTGGGGCTGAAGCTTTCTTT	TRBD1	17	TRBV3-1/TRBV3-2	TRBJ1-1	.
CASTMAGQLYGYTF	TGTGCCAGCACTATGGCCGGACAGCTATATGGCTACACCTTC	.	14	TRBV2	TRBJ1-2	.
CASSPPNGPGQRQETQYF	TGTGCCAGCTCACCACCAAACGGACCGGGACAGCGGCAAGAGACCCAGTACTTC	TRBD1	18	TRBV18	TRBJ2-5	.
CASSLSLANYGYTF	TGCGCCAGCAGCCTATCCCTGGCCAACTATGGCTACACCTTC	.	14	TRBV4-3	TRBJ1-2	.
CASSLGHSNQPQHF	TGTGCCAGCAGTTTAGGGCATAGCAATCAGCCCCAGCATTTT	.	14	TRBV27	TRBJ1-5	.
CASSRLLARVGETQYF	TGCGCCAGCAGCCGCTTACTAGCTAGAGTAGGAGAGACCCAGTACTTC	.	16	TRBV4-3	TRBJ2-5	.
CAISESGLAGGKSGELFF	TGTGCCATCAGTGAGTCCGGACTAGCGGGGGGGAAATCCGGGGAGCTGTTTTTT	TRBD2	18	TRBV10-3	TRBJ2-2	.
CASPTIKTTGFSYEQYF	TGTGCCAGCCCAACCATTAAAACGACAGGGTTCTCCTACGAGCAGTACTTC	TRBD1	17	TRBV6-4	TRBJ2-7	.
CASSGAGQYQETQYF	TGTGCCAGCAGTGGAGCAGGGCAGTACCAAGAGACCCAGTACTTC	.	15	TRBV25-1	TRBJ2-5	.
CVRSFLWDRDSYEQYF	TGTGTCAGAAGCTTTTTGTGGGACAGAGACTCCTACGAGCAGTACTTC	.	16	TRBV7-5	TRBJ2-7	few
CASSGTGGGYEQYF	TGTGCCAGCAGCGGGACAGGGGGCGGCTACGAGCAGTACTTC	TRBD1	14	TRBV6-5	TRBJ2-7	.
CASSQDRGGWGKKLFF	TGCGCCAGCAGCCAAGATCGAGGGGGATGGGGTAAAAAACTGTTTTTT	.	16	TRBV4-3	TRBJ1-4	.
CASTNRGDTQYF	TGTGCCAGCACCAACCGGGGGGATACGCAGTATTTT	.	12	TRBV6-5	TRBJ2-3	.
CASSQGINEQFF	TGTGCCAGCAGCCAGGGAATTAATGAGCAGTTCTTC	.	12	TRBV7-2	TRBJ2-1	.
CASSDGTGYVAFF	TGTGCCAGCAGTGACGGGACAGGGTATGTAGCTTTCTTT	TRBD1	13	TRBV6-1	TRBJ1-1	.
CAISEGREDGYTF	TGTGCCATCAGTGAGGGCCGAGAGGATGGCTACACCTTC	.	13	TRBV10-3	TRBJ1-2	.
CASSPRKLGNQPQHF	TGTGCCAGCAGTCCCAGGAAGCTCGGTAATCAGCCCCAGCATTTT	.	15	TRBV28	TRBJ1-5	.
CASSVSGDGEEKLFF	TGTGCCAGCAGCGTCTCAGGGGATGGGGAGGAAAAACTGTTTTTT	.	15	TRBV9	TRBJ1-4	.
CASRSRGGPSYEQYF	TGTGCCAGCAGGTCTAGGGGGGGTCCCTCCTACGAGCAGTACTTC	.	15	TRBV27	TRBJ2-7	.
CAGTSGGAEQFF	TGTGCAGGGACTAGCGGGGGGGCCGAGCAGTTCTTC	TRBD2	12	TRBV30	TRBJ2-1	.
CASSLDGTYNTYEQYF	TGCGCCAGCAGCTTGGACGGGACATACAATACCTACGAGCAGTACTTC	.	16	TRBV5-1	TRBJ2-7	.
CASSLRENTPYGYTF	TGTGCCAGCAGCTTAAGGGAGAACACGCCCTATGGCTACACCTTC	.	15	TRBV7-2	TRBJ1-2	.
CASSPRERNTEAFF	TGCGCCAGCAGCCCACGAGAGCGAAACACTGAAGCTTTCTTT	.	14	TRBV5-1	TRBJ1-1	.
CASSERARGTEAFF	TGTGCCAGCAGTGAGAGGGCCCGGGGCACTGAAGCTTTCTTT	.	14	TRBV2	TRBJ1-1	.
CASRREGQAYEQYF	TGTGCCAGCAGACGCGAAGGACAGGCGTACGAGCAGTACTTC	TRBD1	14	TRBV5-5	TRBJ2-7	.
CASSSGGPMETQYF	TGCGCCAGCAGCTCCGGAGGGCCCATGGAGACCCAGTACTTC	.	14	TRBV5-1	TRBJ2-5	.
CASSPTGTGYGEQFF	TGTGCCAGCAGCCCGACCGGGACAGGGTACGGTGAGCAGTTCTTC	TRBD1	15	TRBV11-3	TRBJ2-1	.
CASKDGNAPTEAFF	TGTGCCAGCAAGGACGGGAACGCACCCACTGAAGCTTTCTTT	.	14	TRBV6-5	TRBJ1-1	few
CASSGSSYEQYF	TGTGCCAGCAGCGGCTCCTCCTACGAGCAGTACTTC	.	12	TRBV5-4	TRBJ2-7	.
CASKRADTQYF	TGCGCAAGCAAGAGGGCAGATACGCAGTATTTT	.	11	TRBV5-1	TRBJ2-3	.
CAWSGTCNSPLHF	TGTGCCTGGTCCGGGACTTGTAATTCACCCCTCCACTTT	.	13	TRBV30	TRBJ1-6	.
CASKSMAGNYGYTF	TGTGCCAGCAAGAGTATGGCAGGGAACTATGGCTACACCTTC	.	14	TRBV6-5	TRBJ1-2	.
CAWSFRGTGSYGYTF	TGTGCCTGGAGTTTCAGAGGAACAGGGAGCTATGGCTACACCTTC	.	15	TRBV30	TRBJ1-2	.
CASSPQSGLYGYTF	TGTGCCAGCTCCCCTCAGAGCGGCCTCTATGGCTACACCTTC	.	14	TRBV18	TRBJ1-2	.
CAWSVRKGGGYTF	TGTGCCTGGAGTGTAAGGAAAGGGGGAGGCTACACCTTC	.	13	TRBV30	TRBJ1-2	.
CASSLGPTGGPFF	TGTGCCAGCAGCTTAGGGCCAACAGGGGGCCCGTTCTTC	TRBD1	13	TRBV7-2	TRBJ2-1	.
CASSPDRVGYTF	TGTGCCAGTAGCCCGGACAGGGTTGGCTACACCTTC	TRBD1	12	TRBV19	TRBJ1-2	.
CASSEVEAETQYF	TGCGCCAGCAGTGAGGTAGAGGCGGAAACGCAGTATTTT	.	13	TRBV10-1	TRBJ2-3	once
CATSPGGRGSDNEQFF	TGTGCCACCAGCCCCGGGGGGAGGGGCTCCGACAATGAGCAGTTCTTC	TRBD2	16	TRBV24-1	TRBJ2-1	.
CASRSGQGAYGYTF	TGTGCCAGCAGATCGGGACAGGGGGCCTATGGCTACACCTTC	TRBD1	14	TRBV2	TRBJ1-2	.
CASSQTPDFTDTQYF	TGTGCCAGCAGCCAAACCCCGGACTTCACAGATACGCAGTATTTT	.	15	TRBV3-1/TRBV3-2	TRBJ2-3	.
CSVDSLSNYGYTF	TGCAGCGTTGACAGTCTTTCTAACTATGGCTACACCTTC	.	13	TRBV29-1	TRBJ1-2	.